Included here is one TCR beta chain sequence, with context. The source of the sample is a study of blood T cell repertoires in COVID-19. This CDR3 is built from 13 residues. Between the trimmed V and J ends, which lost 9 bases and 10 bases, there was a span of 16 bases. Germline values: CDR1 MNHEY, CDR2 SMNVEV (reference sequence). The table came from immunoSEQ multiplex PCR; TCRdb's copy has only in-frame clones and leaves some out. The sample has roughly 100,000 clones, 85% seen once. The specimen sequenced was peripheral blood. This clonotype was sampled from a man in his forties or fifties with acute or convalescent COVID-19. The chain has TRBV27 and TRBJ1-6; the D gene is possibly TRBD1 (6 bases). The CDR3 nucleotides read TGTGCCAGTGCAGGGGTAAGAAACTCACCCCTCCACTTT. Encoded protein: CASAGVRNSPLHF.